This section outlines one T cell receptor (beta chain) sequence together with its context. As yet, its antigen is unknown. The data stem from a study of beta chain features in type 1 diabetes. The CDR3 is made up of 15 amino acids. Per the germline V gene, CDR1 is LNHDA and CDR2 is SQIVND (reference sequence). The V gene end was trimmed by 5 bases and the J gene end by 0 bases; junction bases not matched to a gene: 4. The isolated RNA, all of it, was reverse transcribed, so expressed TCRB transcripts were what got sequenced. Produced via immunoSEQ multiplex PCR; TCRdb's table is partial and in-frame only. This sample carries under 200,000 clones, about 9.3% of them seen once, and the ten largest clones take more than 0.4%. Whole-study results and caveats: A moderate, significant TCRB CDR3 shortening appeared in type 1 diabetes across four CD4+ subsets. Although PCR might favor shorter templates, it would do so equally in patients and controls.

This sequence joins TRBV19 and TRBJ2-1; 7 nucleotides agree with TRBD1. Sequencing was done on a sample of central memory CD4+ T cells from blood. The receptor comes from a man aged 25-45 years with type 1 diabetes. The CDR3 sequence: CASSLGTVSYNEQFF. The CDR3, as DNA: TGTGCCAGTAGTTTGGGGACAGTCTCCTACAATGAGCAGTTCTTC.